Following are 20 T cell receptor beta chains from one sample sequenced in a study of blood T cells in healthy people across ages. Together with a sample-barcoded 5' primer, a J-beta primer mix was included in a second PCR lasting about 7 to 12 cycles. TCRdb used MiXCR to reprocess the 5' RACE reads, holding one entry per CDR3 protein. Here the sample spans fewer than 900,000 distinct CDR3 sequences, roughly 47% being singletons. Sequenced input: blood. The receptor set was obtained from a woman in her sixties in good health.

With regard to this clonotype: One junction end disagrees with the germline gene, perhaps due to a read error. The chain joins TRBV6-2 or TRBV6-3 to TRBJ2-2, with D possibly being TRBD1 (5 bases). The CDR3 has 15 residues. Per germline, CDR1 MNHEY and CDR2 SVGEGT. The CDR3 nucleotides are TGTGCTAGCAATCCATCAGGGCTACTCACCGGGGAGCTGTTTTTT. Its translation: CASNPSGLLTGELFF.

J is TRBJ2-7 and V is TRBV5-1; 10 bases are a match to TRBD2. There are 15 residues in the CDR3. Unmatched junction bases numbered 10, after V lost 3 bases and J lost 7 bases. In germline, CDR1 is SGHRS, CDR2 YFSETQ. This chain's CDR3 is CASSSGAGGNNEQYF. As DNA, the CDR3 is TGCGCCAGCAGCTCGGGAGCGGGGGGGAACAATGAGCAGTACTTC. Drawing the rest from reference TRBV5-1 and TRBJ2-7, the complete variable domain is KAGVTQTPRYLIKTRGQQVTLSCSPISGHRSVSWYQQTPGQGLQFLFEYFSETQRNKGNFPGRFSGRQFSNSRSEMNVSTLELGDSALYLCASSSGAGGNNEQYFGPGTRLTVT.

This clonotype was counted a few times. V gene TRBV3-1 combines with J gene TRBJ2-4; perhaps D is TRBD1 or TRBD2 (6 bases each). Trimming took off 1 base at V and 0 bases at J, with 10 bases between the two ends. This CDR3 has 16 amino acids. CDR1 is LGHDT, CDR2 YNNKEL, per germline (reference sequence). CDR3 sequence (DNA): TGTGCCAGCAGCCAAGGAGGGGGGTTAGCCAAAAACATTCAGTACTTC. Translating gives CASSQGGGLAKNIQYF.

The chain links TRBV10-3 to TRBJ2-5; either TRBD1 or TRBD2 may fit D (6 bases each). Trimming removed 3 bases at V and 5 bases at J, with 13 bases between. This CDR3 region has 14 residues. Germline values: CDR1 ENHRY, CDR2 SYGVKD. The CDR3 spells CAISEGGKSETQYF. CDR3 sequence (DNA): TGTGCCATCAGTGAAGGGGGGAAGAGTGAGACCCAGTACTTC.

With respect to this clonotype: A junction boundary mismatches the germline segment, possibly from a read error. This sequence joins TRBV9 and TRBJ2-5; 13 bases are a match to TRBD2. The J call is in doubt because the DNA end fits TRBJ2-7 better. Germline CDR1 SGDLS, CDR2 YYNGEE. CDR3 length equals 15 residues. CDR3 nucleotide sequence: TGTGCCGGCAGCGGCGGACTAGCGGGAGCCTACGAGCAGTACTTC. This translates into CAGSGGLAGAYEQYF.

The rearrangement joins TRBV9 to TRBJ2-1; 14 bases map to TRBD2. The CDR3 length is 16 residues. Germline V lookup: CDR1 SGDLS, CDR2 YYNGEE. V shed 3 bases, J shed 10 bases, and the junction held 9 bases outside the gene matches. For the CDR3, the DNA is TGTGCCAGCAGCGCCGGGACTAGCGGGGGAAATTACGAGCAGTTCTTC. Its protein is CASSAGTSGGNYEQFF.

This clonotype came up a few times. This chain uses TRBV20-1 with TRBJ2-3; no clear D gene. The V end lost 2 bases, the J end lost 1 base, and 13 bases lay between the germline ends. Germline CDR1 is DFQATT and CDR2 is SNEGSKA (reference sequence). The length of the CDR3 is 15 residues. DNA of the CDR3: TGCAGTGCTAGATGGTGGGGTCTGGGCACAGATACGCAGTATTTT. As protein: CSARWWGLGTDTQYF.

The V call is TRBV11-2, the J call TRBJ2-5; 7 positions match TRBD2. The CDR3 is 15 residues long. V gave up 1 base and J gave up 5 bases; unmatched junction bases: 7. The germline V gene encodes CDR1 SGHAT and CDR2 FQNNGV. Here the CDR3 reads CASSLGTSGIETQYF. DNA of the CDR3: TGTGCCAGCAGCTTAGGGACTAGTGGAATTGAGACCCAGTACTTC.

This chain uses TRBV7-9 with TRBJ2-5; either TRBD1 or TRBD2 may fit D (6 bases each). Trimming took 4 bases from V and 5 from J, leaving 23 bases between them. This CDR3 region has 17 residues. CDR1 is SEHNR, CDR2 FQNEAQ, per germline (reference sequence). DNA of the CDR3: TGTGCCAGCAGCTCAACCCGCGGGACAACCCAAGGGGAGACCCAGTACTTC. Amino acid sequence: CASSSTRGTTQGETQYF.

The chain has TRBV12-3 or TRBV12-4 and TRBJ1-5, with TRBD1 identical over 8 bases. This CDR3 region has 13 residues. V lost 4 bases and J lost 7; bases outside the gene matches: 3. In DNA, the CDR3 is TGTGCCAGCAGTTCGGACAGGGCCCAGCCCCAGCATTTT. It codes for CASSSDRAQPQHF.

The table lists this clonotype with a few counts. The J gene is TRBJ1-6, the V gene TRBV27; 11 positions agree with TRBD1. This CDR3 region has 15 residues. V gave up 6 bases and J gave up 7 bases; unmatched junction bases: 5. Germline values: CDR1 MNHEY, CDR2 SMNVEV (reference sequence). The CDR3 DNA sequence: TGTGCCAGCAGGTGGGACAGGGGGTTGAATTCACCCCTCCACTTT. Protein product: CASRWDRGLNSPLHF.

This clonotype showed up just a few times. The rearrangement uses TRBV6-2 or TRBV6-3 and TRBJ2-3; no reliable D call. Germline V lookup: CDR1 MNHEY, CDR2 SVGEGT. CDR3 length equals 12 residues. V lost 4 bases to trimming and J lost 5 bases, with 7 bases between them. CDR3 DNA sequence: TGTGCCAGCAGTTGGGATGGAGATACGCAGTATTTT. This codes for CASSWDGDTQYF.

This clonotype was observed many times. The chain employs TRBV6-5 and TRBJ2-4, with D tentatively TRBD1 (6 bases). CDR1 MNHEY and CDR2 SVGAGI come from the germline V gene. Trimming removed 5 bases from V and 11 bases from J, with 13 bases in between. The CDR3 totals 12 residues. This chain's CDR3 is CASSDLGGLQYF. Here the CDR3 DNA reads TGTGCCAGCAGTGACTTAGGGGGTCTTCAGTACTTC.

This clonotype was counted many times. This chain joins TRBV7-9 and TRBJ2-7; D is undetermined. The germline V gene has CDR1 SEHNR and CDR2 FQNEAQ (reference sequence). Trimming took 0 bases from V and 5 from J, leaving 11 bases between them. CDR3 length equals 14 residues. The CDR3 loop is CASSLAPAGDEQYF. For the CDR3, the DNA is TGTGCCAGCAGCTTAGCGCCTGCCGGAGACGAGCAGTACTTC.

The chain couples TRBV6-2 or TRBV6-3 to TRBJ1-1, with D unresolved. From germline, CDR1 is MNHEY and CDR2 SVGEGT. CDR3 length: 10 amino acids. Written as DNA, the CDR3 is TGTGTAAATAGGAACACTGAAGCTTTCTTT. It yields the protein CVNRNTEAFF.

The rearrangement links TRBV30 to TRBJ2-5; either TRBD1 or TRBD2 may fit D (5 bases each). CDR1 is GTSNPN and CDR2 is SVGIG in the germline V gene (reference sequence). V was clipped by 1 base and J by 2 bases, with 14 bases between them. There are 15 residues in the CDR3. The CDR3 loop reads CAWSAGRQLQETQYF. Written as DNA, the CDR3 is TGTGCCTGGAGTGCGGGACGACAGCTACAAGAGACCCAGTACTTC. Filled out from reference TRBV30 and TRBJ2-5, the complete variable domain reads SQTIHQWPATLVQPVGSPLSLECTVEGTSNPNLYWYRQAAGRGLQLLFYSVGIGQISSEVPQNLSASRPQDRQFILSSKKLLLSDSGFYLCAWSAGRQLQETQYFGPGTRLLVL.

Details on this clonotype: This may arise from a read error, as a much more abundant clone is one base away. This rearrangement joins TRBV7-3 to TRBJ2-6; 12 nucleotides match TRBD1. Germline V lookup: CDR1 SGHTA, CDR2 FQGTGA. The CDR3 contains 14 residues. The CDR3 protein is CASSLGQGANVPTF. The CDR3 DNA sequence: TGTGCCAGCAGCTTGGGACAGGGGGCCAACGTCCCGACTTTC.

This clonotype was seen only a few times. The chain couples TRBV15 to TRBJ2-6; D not certain. V lost 0 bases and J lost 3, with 6 bases in between. This CDR3 is 15 amino acids long. Germline V gene data show CDR1 as LNHNV and CDR2 as YYDKDF (reference sequence). CDR3 DNA: TGTGCCACCAGCAGAGATCAGAGTGGGGCCAACGTCCTGACTTTC. This codes for CATSRDQSGANVLTF.

With regard to this clonotype: At one of its ends the junction is not consistent with the germline gene, which may arise from a read error. This chain connects TRBV7-2 to TRBJ1-3; 12 bases agree with TRBD1. The CDR3 covers 18 residues. Looked up from germline, CDR1 is SGHTA and CDR2 is FQGNSA. CDR3 protein: CVSSPGTGGAGGGNTIYF. In nucleotides, the CDR3 is TGTGTCAGCAGCCCAGGGACAGGGGGCGCAGGAGGTGGAAACACCATATATTTT.

This clonotype was counted many times. The chain links TRBV5-1 to TRBJ2-1; 10 positions agree with TRBD1. The CDR3 totals 15 residues. V shed 4 bases and J 5 bases; nucleotides not matched to a gene: 6. Germline V CDR1 and CDR2: SGHRS, YFSETQ. The CDR3, as DNA: TGCGCCAGCAGCATCGGGACAGGGGAGCACAATGAGCAGTTCTTC. Protein sequence: CASSIGTGEHNEQFF.